This is a list of T cell receptor beta chains from one sample in a study of human T cells and chemical hapten exposure. TCRdb independently ran MiXCR on the RACE reads; one entry per CDR3 protein. The table has fewer than 100,000 distinct CDR3 sequences, 7.5% to 10% seen once. The material sequenced was whole blood, taken in connection with sensitization to the hapten diphenylcyclopropenone (DPC). Receptors were obtained from a woman in her thirties or forties with alopecia areata. Some clones in this sample may be carry-over from other donors' samples. CDR3s include the opening cysteine and the closing phenylalanine or tryptophan. Each record gives: D gene, V gene, clone size, J gene, CDR3 protein. The D gene is left open where the match is weak. A clone size is listed for some rows: how often the clone was seen (once, few, many), or a class if it is expanded.

d_gene: .
v_gene: TRBV5-6
abundance: medium-sized
j_gene: TRBJ2-4
CDR3aa: CASSLEPGGIKNIQYF

d_gene: TRBD2
v_gene: TRBV3-1
abundance: many
j_gene: TRBJ2-4
CDR3aa: CASSQESVGGRNIQYF

d_gene: .
v_gene: TRBV28
abundance: .
j_gene: TRBJ1-2
CDR3aa: CASSYLWDGYTF

d_gene: .
v_gene: TRBV21-1
abundance: many
j_gene: TRBJ2-4
CDR3aa: CASSKEETTWTGAKNIQYF

d_gene: TRBD1
v_gene: TRBV20-1
abundance: many
j_gene: TRBJ1-1
CDR3aa: CSAREGGPNTEAFF

d_gene: TRBD1
v_gene: TRBV7-9
abundance: few
j_gene: TRBJ2-2
CDR3aa: CASSETGGVTGELFF

d_gene: .
v_gene: TRBV11-2
abundance: .
j_gene: TRBJ2-3
CDR3aa: CASSFYRGGADTQYF

d_gene: .
v_gene: TRBV19
abundance: many
j_gene: TRBJ2-7
CDR3aa: CASSMAGASRTGQYF

d_gene: .
v_gene: TRBV28
abundance: few
j_gene: TRBJ1-2
CDR3aa: CAGQGIDGYTF

d_gene: TRBD1
v_gene: TRBV28
abundance: many
j_gene: TRBJ2-4
CDR3aa: CASSLWPDRGHKNIQYF

d_gene: TRBD1
v_gene: TRBV2
abundance: many
j_gene: TRBJ1-4
CDR3aa: CASKTDRGNEKLFF

d_gene: .
v_gene: TRBV4-2
abundance: few
j_gene: TRBJ1-4
CDR3aa: CASSREAINEKLFF

d_gene: .
v_gene: TRBV21-1
abundance: few
j_gene: TRBJ2-2
CDR3aa: CASSKRQGTGELFF

d_gene: .
v_gene: TRBV10-3
abundance: few
j_gene: TRBJ1-6
CDR3aa: CAISESQGSNSPLHF

d_gene: TRBD1
v_gene: TRBV28
abundance: .
j_gene: TRBJ2-7
CDR3aa: CASSFDRAVEQYF

d_gene: .
v_gene: TRBV7-2
abundance: many
j_gene: TRBJ2-7
CDR3aa: CASRAKNSYEQYF

d_gene: TRBD2
v_gene: TRBV20-1
abundance: .
j_gene: TRBJ2-3
CDR3aa: CSANSGRGTDTQYF

d_gene: .
v_gene: TRBV19
abundance: many
j_gene: TRBJ2-7
CDR3aa: CASSILIEGEQYF

d_gene: TRBD2
v_gene: TRBV7-6
abundance: many
j_gene: TRBJ2-1
CDR3aa: CASSPGLALGEQFF

d_gene: .
v_gene: TRBV3-1
abundance: many
j_gene: TRBJ2-2
CDR3aa: CASSQDRGTLPPPDSQSTGELFF

d_gene: TRBD2
v_gene: TRBV28
abundance: .
j_gene: TRBJ2-1
CDR3aa: CASSAGTSGSYNEQFF

d_gene: TRBD1
v_gene: TRBV2
abundance: .
j_gene: TRBJ2-7
CDR3aa: CASSADRTEQYF

d_gene: .
v_gene: TRBV20-1
abundance: few
j_gene: TRBJ1-4
CDR3aa: CSASHGAGEKLFF

d_gene: TRBD1
v_gene: TRBV7-3
abundance: many
j_gene: TRBJ1-1
CDR3aa: CASSLGFGQGEGTEAFF

d_gene: .
v_gene: TRBV12-3/TRBV12-4
abundance: many
j_gene: TRBJ2-1
CDR3aa: CASSLRGIEQFF

d_gene: TRBD1
v_gene: TRBV7-9
abundance: many
j_gene: TRBJ1-5
CDR3aa: CASSLGQGGQPQHF

d_gene: TRBD1
v_gene: TRBV4-3
abundance: .
j_gene: TRBJ2-4
CDR3aa: CASSQDLNRGRNIQYF

d_gene: TRBD2
v_gene: TRBV7-2
abundance: few
j_gene: TRBJ2-5
CDR3aa: CASSLGLAGSQETQYF

d_gene: .
v_gene: TRBV12-3/TRBV12-4
abundance: many
j_gene: TRBJ2-5
CDR3aa: CASSPRDGKETQYF

d_gene: .
v_gene: TRBV28
abundance: many
j_gene: TRBJ1-1
CDR3aa: CASSLQGTEAFF

d_gene: .
v_gene: TRBV20-1
abundance: many
j_gene: TRBJ2-1
CDR3aa: CSARDEGYSDYNEQFF

d_gene: TRBD2
v_gene: TRBV20-1
abundance: few
j_gene: TRBJ2-7
CDR3aa: CSARASGLSYEQYF

d_gene: TRBD1
v_gene: TRBV5-5
abundance: .
j_gene: TRBJ2-7
CDR3aa: CASSFGTGSYEQYF

d_gene: .
v_gene: TRBV6-2/TRBV6-3
abundance: .
j_gene: TRBJ1-5
CDR3aa: CASSHRGNQPQHF

d_gene: .
v_gene: TRBV7-2
abundance: many
j_gene: TRBJ2-1
CDR3aa: CASSLVGGGPYNEQFF

d_gene: .
v_gene: TRBV7-8
abundance: many
j_gene: TRBJ1-5
CDR3aa: CASSLAGGGQREQPQHF

d_gene: .
v_gene: TRBV5-1
abundance: many
j_gene: TRBJ1-6
CDR3aa: CASSLNRDNSPLHF

d_gene: .
v_gene: TRBV7-6
abundance: .
j_gene: TRBJ2-5
CDR3aa: CASSLGTGLETQYF

d_gene: .
v_gene: TRBV5-1
abundance: .
j_gene: TRBJ2-7
CDR3aa: CASSLEAGEQYF

d_gene: TRBD1
v_gene: TRBV7-9
abundance: many
j_gene: TRBJ1-1
CDR3aa: CASNQQGTEAFF

d_gene: .
v_gene: TRBV10-3
abundance: many
j_gene: TRBJ2-1
CDR3aa: CAIRKGQNYYNEQFF

d_gene: TRBD1
v_gene: TRBV7-2
abundance: many
j_gene: TRBJ2-7
CDR3aa: CASSSQGQGIHEQYF

d_gene: .
v_gene: TRBV29-1
abundance: .
j_gene: TRBJ1-2
CDR3aa: CSVSWGIDGYTF

d_gene: .
v_gene: TRBV10-3
abundance: many
j_gene: TRBJ2-5
CDR3aa: CAISESRGAVSGETQYF

d_gene: .
v_gene: TRBV2
abundance: few
j_gene: TRBJ2-1
CDR3aa: CAGCRDRGMDEQFF

d_gene: .
v_gene: TRBV28
abundance: few
j_gene: TRBJ2-7
CDR3aa: CASRLGPRQYF